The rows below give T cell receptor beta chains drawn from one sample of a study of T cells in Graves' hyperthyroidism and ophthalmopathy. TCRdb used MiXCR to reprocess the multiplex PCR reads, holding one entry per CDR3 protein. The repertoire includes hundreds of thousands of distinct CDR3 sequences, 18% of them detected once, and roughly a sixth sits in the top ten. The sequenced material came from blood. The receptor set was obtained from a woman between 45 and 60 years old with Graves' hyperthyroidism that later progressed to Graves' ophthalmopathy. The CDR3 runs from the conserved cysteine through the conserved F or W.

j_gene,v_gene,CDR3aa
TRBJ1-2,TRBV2,CASSPVRTGVNGYTF
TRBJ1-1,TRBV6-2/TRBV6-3,CASSYPTALRNNTEAFF
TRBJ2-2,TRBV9,CASSVELETGFQNGELFF
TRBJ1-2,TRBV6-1,CASSRLPGGGYTF
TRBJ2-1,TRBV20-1,CSARDSRALNEQFF
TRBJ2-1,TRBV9,CASSVLGGGGNEQFF
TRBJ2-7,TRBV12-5,CASGLRAYEQYF
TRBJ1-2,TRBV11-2,CASSLDQGDSYGYTF
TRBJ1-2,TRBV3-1,CTSSQPPDRNGYTF
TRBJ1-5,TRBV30,CAWSLDRNQPQHF
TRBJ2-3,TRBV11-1,CASSRPDNPTDTQYF
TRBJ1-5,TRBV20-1,CSARDWGNQPQHF
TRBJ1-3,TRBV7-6,CASSPQGTTGNTIYF
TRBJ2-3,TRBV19,CASRDFSSTDTQYF
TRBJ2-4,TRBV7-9,CASSLDGVGGIQYF
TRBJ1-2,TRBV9,CASSVGSQGEANYGYTF
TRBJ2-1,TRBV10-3,CAISEAGGSNEQFF
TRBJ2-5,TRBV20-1,CSASRLRGTLREQYF
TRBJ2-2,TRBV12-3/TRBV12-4,CASSSPGTGLNGELFF
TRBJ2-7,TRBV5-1,CASSLDDDEQYF
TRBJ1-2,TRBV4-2,CASSQGRDSGGGYTF
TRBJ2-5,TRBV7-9,CASSFEYF
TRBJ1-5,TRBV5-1,CASSFEGPGVNQPQHF
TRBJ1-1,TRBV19,CASSPLAGQGAPNTEAFF
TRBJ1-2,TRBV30,CAWSVVQGNGYTF